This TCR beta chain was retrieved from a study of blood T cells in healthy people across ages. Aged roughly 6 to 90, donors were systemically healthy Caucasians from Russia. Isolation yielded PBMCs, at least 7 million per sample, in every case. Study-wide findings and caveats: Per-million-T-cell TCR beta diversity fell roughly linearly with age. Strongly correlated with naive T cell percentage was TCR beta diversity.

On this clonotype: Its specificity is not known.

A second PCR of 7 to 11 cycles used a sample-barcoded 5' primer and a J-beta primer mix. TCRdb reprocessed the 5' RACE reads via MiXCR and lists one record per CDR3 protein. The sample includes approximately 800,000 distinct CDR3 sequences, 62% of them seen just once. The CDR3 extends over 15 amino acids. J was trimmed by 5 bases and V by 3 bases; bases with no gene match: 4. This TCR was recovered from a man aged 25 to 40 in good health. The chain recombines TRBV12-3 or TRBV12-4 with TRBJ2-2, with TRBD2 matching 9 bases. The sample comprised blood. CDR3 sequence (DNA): TGTGCCAGCAGTTTTGTAGCGGGGGATACCGGGGAGCTGTTTTTT. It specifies CASSFVAGDTGELFF.